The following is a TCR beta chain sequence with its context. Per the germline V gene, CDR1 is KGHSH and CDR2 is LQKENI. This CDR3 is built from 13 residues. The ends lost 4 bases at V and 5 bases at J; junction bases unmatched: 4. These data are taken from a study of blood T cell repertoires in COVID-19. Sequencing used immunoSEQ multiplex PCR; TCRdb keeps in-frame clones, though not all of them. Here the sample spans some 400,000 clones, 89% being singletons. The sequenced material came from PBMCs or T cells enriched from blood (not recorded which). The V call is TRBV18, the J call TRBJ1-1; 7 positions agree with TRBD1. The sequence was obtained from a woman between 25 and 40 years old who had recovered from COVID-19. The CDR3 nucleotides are TGTGCCAGCTCACAGGGGGCGAGGACTGAAGCTTTCTTT. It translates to CASSQGARTEAFF.